Sequencing of this T cell receptor beta chain was carried out in a study of blood T cell repertoires in COVID-19. The CDR3 has 14 amino acids. V was pared by 6 bases and J by 4 bases, with 5 bases of the junction left unmatched. The germline gives CDR1 WNHNN, CDR2 SYGVQD (reference sequence). Per the original data handling: Estimated nucleated cell counts came from reference gene primer amplification. Here immunoSEQ multiplex PCR was the method, and the copy in TCRdb shows in-frame clones only, minus some. V, J and clone size are taken as reported in that table, and D and trimming were inferred from the DNA itself. Of over 150,000 clones detected, about 86% appear once; the ten largest clones hold over 9%.

The source material was peripheral blood. This chain uses TRBV10-1 with TRBJ1-1; 10 bases are shared with TRBD1. The origin of this receptor is a woman aged 65 to 85 with COVID-19, enrolled during active disease. The CDR3 region has the DNA TGCGCCAGCAGAGACAGGGGGCAGGGCACTGAAGCTTTCTTT. Its translation is CASRDRGQGTEAFF.